This is a list of T cell receptor beta chains from one sample in a study of response to subunit inactivated influenza vaccine. TCRdb reprocessed the RT-PCR reads with MiXCR, giving one entry per CDR3 protein. The profile shows around 580,000 distinct CDR3 sequences, approximately 12% of them singletons. The sequencing used PBMCs from blood, collected on the day of vaccination. These receptors all come from a man in his fifties or sixties who received an inactivated influenza vaccine. Each CDR3 is given with its conserved first and last residue. The D gene is left open where the match is weak. Clone sizes are given selectively: once, few, many, or a class where the clone is expanded.

clone_size d_call j_call v_call cdr3_aa cdr3_nt
few TRBD2 TRBJ2-5 TRBV18 CASSPRTGGGETQYF TGTGCCAGCTCACCGAGGACGGGAGGGGGAGAGACCCAGTACTTC
NA TRBD1 TRBJ1-1 TRBV4-3 CASSRGTGGGGTEAFF TGCGCCAGCAGCCGAGGGACAGGGGGCGGAGGAACTGAAGCTTTCTTT
few NA TRBJ2-5 TRBV7-2 CASSLIPSQETQYF TGTGCCAGCAGCTTGATTCCCTCCCAAGAGACCCAGTACTTC
NA NA TRBJ2-2 TRBV7-9 CASSLEVIGGELFF TGTGCCAGCAGCTTAGAGGTGATTGGCGGGGAGCTGTTTTTT
NA TRBD1 TRBJ2-5 TRBV20-1 CSARQQGDPWETQYF TGCAGTGCTAGACAACAGGGGGACCCTTGGGAGACCCAGTACTTC
NA TRBD1 TRBJ2-1 TRBV2 CASSSGTGVTEQFF TGTGCCAGCAGCTCCGGGACAGGGGTTACTGAGCAGTTCTTC
many NA TRBJ1-2 TRBV7-9 CASSLESDGLAF TGTGCCAGCAGCCTCGAAAGTGACGGGTTGGCCTTC
NA TRBD1 TRBJ2-3 TRBV29-1 CSVETGTGDGTSTDTQYF TGCAGCGTCGAAACCGGGACAGGGGACGGAACTAGCACAGATACGCAGTATTTT
many NA TRBJ2-7 TRBV5-1 CASSLWGGVYEQYF TGCGCCAGCAGCTTGTGGGGAGGCGTCTACGAGCAGTACTTC
NA TRBD1 TRBJ2-1 TRBV6-1 CASSPTDRGYSNEQFF TGTGCCAGCAGCCCTACCGACAGGGGCTATAGCAATGAGCAGTTCTTC
many NA TRBJ2-2 TRBV28 CASSLPKGLSTGELFF TGTGCCAGCAGTCTCCCTAAGGGTCTAAGCACCGGGGAGCTGTTTTTT
few TRBD2 TRBJ2-3 TRBV12-3/TRBV12-4 CASSPRTSSGGANTQYF TGTGCCAGCAGCCCTCGAACCTCTAGCGGGGGGGCAAATACGCAGTATTTT
NA NA TRBJ1-5 TRBV18 CASTQTAVPNQPQHF TGTGCCAGCACACAGACAGCGGTCCCCAATCAGCCCCAGCATTTT
NA NA TRBJ1-2 TRBV2 CASSEQGGVDGYTF TGTGCCAGCAGTGAACAGGGAGGTGTCGATGGCTACACCTTC
NA TRBD1 TRBJ2-3 TRBV7-2 CASSAQRLDRGGTQYF TGTGCCAGCAGCGCCCAGCGCTTGGACAGGGGCGGTACGCAGTATTTT
NA NA TRBJ2-3 TRBV7-9 CASSLTSVATDTQYF TGTGCCAGCAGCTTAACAAGCGTTGCCACAGATACGCAGTATTTT
few NA TRBJ2-7 TRBV11-1 CASSLGGASREQYF TGTGCCAGCAGCTTAGGGGGGGCAAGTCGCGAGCAGTACTTC
few NA TRBJ2-7 TRBV6-1 CASSRTGPSSYEQYF TGTGCCAGCAGTCGAACGGGCCCTAGCTCCTACGAGCAGTACTTC
NA TRBD1 TRBJ2-2 TRBV2 CASSATGRHTGELFF TGTGCCAGCAGTGCGACAGGGCGACACACCGGGGAGCTGTTTTTT
NA NA TRBJ2-2 TRBV4-3 CASSQVLHRELFF TGCGCCAGCAGCCAAGTCCTCCACCGGGAGCTGTTTTTT
few NA TRBJ2-1 TRBV20-1 CSASEFEQFF TGCAGTGCTAGTGAGTTTGAGCAGTTCTTC
few TRBD2 TRBJ2-7 TRBV7-2 CASSNSGTYEQYF TGTGCCAGCAGCAATAGCGGGACCTACGAGCAGTACTTC
few NA TRBJ2-3 TRBV7-2 CASSYQLNTDTQYF TGTGCCAGCAGCTACCAACTCAACACAGATACGCAGTATTTT
few NA TRBJ2-1 TRBV7-3 CASSSSASSSYNEQFF TGTGCCAGCAGCTCCTCGGCTTCGAGCTCCTACAATGAGCAGTTCTTC
NA NA TRBJ2-1 TRBV11-1 CASIGPGAGPRPYNEQFF TGTGCCAGCATCGGACCCGGGGCAGGCCCTCGTCCGTACAATGAGCAGTTCTTC
few NA TRBJ2-1 TRBV7-6 CASSPPSVLLYNEQFF TGTGCCAGCAGCCCCCCTAGCGTCCTTCTCTACAATGAGCAGTTCTTC
NA NA TRBJ2-3 TRBV5-1 CASSLDVTYADTQYF TGCGCCAGCAGCTTGGACGTGACTTATGCAGATACGCAGTATTTT
many NA TRBJ2-7 TRBV11-2 CASSLGGPSSYEQYF TGTGCCAGCAGCTTAGGGGGGCCAAGCTCCTACGAGCAGTACTTC
NA NA TRBJ2-2 TRBV7-3 CASKSAITGELFF TGTGCCAGCAAATCGGCCATCACCGGGGAGCTGTTTTTT
few TRBD1 TRBJ1-2 TRBV20-1 CSAFKKTGPYGYTF TGCAGTGCTTTCAAAAAGACAGGGCCGTATGGCTACACCTTC
many NA TRBJ2-1 TRBV6-2/TRBV6-3 CASKITPPGAGEQFF TGTGCCAGCAAAATCACCCCCCCTGGGGCTGGTGAGCAGTTCTTC
NA NA TRBJ2-3 TRBV20-1 CSAREGRQRADTQYF TGCAGTGCTAGGGAGGGACGGCAAAGGGCCGATACGCAGTATTTT
many NA TRBJ2-1 TRBV7-2 CASSLAGSPSYNEQFF TGTGCCAGCAGCTTAGCGGGCAGTCCTTCCTACAATGAGCAGTTCTTC
many NA TRBJ2-3 TRBV5-1 CASSFPGTDTQYF TGCGCCAGCAGCTTCCCAGGCACAGATACGCAGTATTTT
many NA TRBJ2-7 TRBV6-6 CATTSRGEQYF TGTGCCACCACCTCGCGGGGCGAGCAGTACTTC
few TRBD2 TRBJ2-5 TRBV7-6 CASSLVPPERGVQETQYF TGTGCCAGCAGCTTAGTGCCCCCCGAGCGGGGGGTCCAAGAGACCCAGTACTTC
NA TRBD1 TRBJ2-7 TRBV27 CASSWGQGAPRGEQYF TGTGCCAGCAGTTGGGGACAGGGGGCTCCCCGGGGCGAGCAGTACTTC
NA NA TRBJ2-7 TRBV25-1 CASSEFGGSQAEQYF TGTGCCAGCAGTGAATTTGGAGGCAGCCAGGCCGAGCAGTACTTC
few NA TRBJ2-1 TRBV10-3 CAISESGGDEQFF TGTGCCATCAGTGAGAGTGGGGGTGATGAGCAGTTCTTC
few TRBD2 TRBJ2-3 TRBV4-3 CASSHIAGRGTQYF TGCGCCAGCAGCCATATAGCGGGAAGAGGCACGCAGTATTTT
NA TRBD1 TRBJ2-7 TRBV10-2 CASTLDRGLRDEQYF TGCGCCAGCACCTTGGACAGGGGGCTTAGAGACGAGCAGTACTTC
few TRBD1 TRBJ1-5 TRBV20-1 CSALDRGQPQHF TGCAGTGCACTGGACAGGGGTCAGCCCCAGCATTTT
NA NA TRBJ2-1 TRBV24-1 CATQDPGRYEQFF TGTGCCACCCAGGATCCGGGGAGGTATGAGCAGTTCTTC
NA TRBD2 TRBJ2-1 TRBV4-3 CASSQGGGLAFNEQFF TGCGCCAGCAGCCAAGGAGGGGGACTAGCGTTCAATGAGCAGTTCTTC
NA NA TRBJ2-3 TRBV6-2/TRBV6-3 CASTAWGSTDAQYF TGTGCCAGCACCGCCTGGGGATCTACAGATGCGCAGTATTTT
few TRBD1 TRBJ1-5 TRBV30 CAWSATGNQPQHF TGTGCCTGGAGTGCGACAGGGAATCAGCCCCAGCATTTT